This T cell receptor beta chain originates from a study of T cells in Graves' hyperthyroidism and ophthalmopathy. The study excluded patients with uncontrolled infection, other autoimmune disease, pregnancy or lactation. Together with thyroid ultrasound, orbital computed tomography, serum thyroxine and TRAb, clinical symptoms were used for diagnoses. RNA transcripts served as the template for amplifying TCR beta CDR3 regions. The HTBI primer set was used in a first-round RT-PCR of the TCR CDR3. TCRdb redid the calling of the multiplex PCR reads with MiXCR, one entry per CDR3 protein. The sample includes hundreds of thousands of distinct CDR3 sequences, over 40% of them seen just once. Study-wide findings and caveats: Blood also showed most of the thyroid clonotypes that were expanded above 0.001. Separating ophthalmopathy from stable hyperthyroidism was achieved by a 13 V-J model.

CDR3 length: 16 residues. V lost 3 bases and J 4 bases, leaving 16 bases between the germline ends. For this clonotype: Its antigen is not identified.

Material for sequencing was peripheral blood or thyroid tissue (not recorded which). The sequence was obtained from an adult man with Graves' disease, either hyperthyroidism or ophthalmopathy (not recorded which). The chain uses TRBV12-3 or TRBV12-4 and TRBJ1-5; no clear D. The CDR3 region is CASSLVRRIGNQPQHF. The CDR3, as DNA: TGTGCCAGCAGTTTGGTACGAAGGATAGGGAATCAGCCCCAGCATTTT.